These 17 T cell receptor beta chains originate from one sample sequenced in a study of blood T cell repertoires in COVID-19. Clones were read by immunoSEQ multiplex PCR, and TCRdb kept only the in-frame ones, dropping some. The data hold some 60,000 clones, with about nine tenths observed a single time. Sequenced input: peripheral blood. The receptors were gathered from a human donor in a cohort sampled during active COVID-19.

This clone was detected once. The V gene is TRBV20-1, the J gene TRBJ2-7; D is undetermined. Germline CDR1 DFQATT, CDR2 SNEGSKA (reference sequence). The CDR3 is made up of 10 amino acids. Here the CDR3 DNA reads TGCAGCTTCTTTAACTACGAGCAGTACTTC. It encodes CSFFNYEQYF.

This sequence joins TRBV5-4 and TRBJ2-7; TRBD1 is a possible D gene (5 bases). The CDR3 runs 14 residues. Trimming cost V 0 bases and J 3 bases, with 10 bases left between them. The germline CDR1 and CDR2 sequences are SGHNT and YYREEE (reference sequence). The CDR3 region has the DNA TGTGCCAGCAGCTTGGCCGGCAGGGACTACGAGCAGTACTTC. Translation: CASSLAGRDYEQYF.

V gene TRBV7-9 combines with J gene TRBJ1-4; D not resolved. The CDR3 is made up of 14 amino acids. Trimming shortened V by 3 bases and J by 11 bases, and 16 bases separated the two germline ends. Germline-derived CDR1 and CDR2 are SEHNR and FQNEAQ (reference sequence). The CDR3: CASSFGEAGGKLFF. CDR3 in DNA: TGTGCCAGCAGCTTTGGGGAGGCAGGCGGGAAACTGTTTTTT.

The chain combines TRBV28 with TRBJ2-7; TRBD1 might be the D (5 bases). Germline V CDR1 and CDR2: MDHEN, SYDVKM. This CDR3 is built from 14 residues. Trimming shortened V by 3 bases and J by 7 bases, and 16 bases separated the two germline ends. CDR3 protein: CASSFSRVSEEQYF. DNA for the CDR3: TGTGCCAGCAGTTTCAGCAGGGTTTCTGAAGAGCAGTACTTC. The full variable domain, in which reference TRBV28 and TRBJ2-7 provide the parts outside the CDR3, is DVKVTQSSRYLVKRTGEKVFLECVQDMDHENMFWYRQDPGLGLRLIYFSYDVKMKEKGDIPEGYSVSREKKERFSLILESASTNQTSMYLCASSFSRVSEEQYFGPGTRLTVT.

The chain has TRBV5-4 and TRBJ2-3, with a possible D match to TRBD2 (5 bases). Germline V CDR1 and CDR2: SGHNT, YYREEE (reference sequence). The CDR3 is 14 residues long. Between the trimmed V and J ends, which lost 0 bases and 2 bases, there was a span of 7 bases. CDR3 loop: CASSLGLATDTQYF. In DNA, the CDR3 is TGTGCCAGCAGCTTGGGGCTAGCCACAGATACGCAGTATTTT.

V and J are TRBV9 and TRBJ2-2, with D perhaps matching TRBD1 (5 bases). The germline gives CDR1 SGDLS, CDR2 YYNGEE. Trimming stripped 4 bases from V and 3 bases from J, with 25 bases between. The CDR3 sequence is 19 residues long. This chain's CDR3 is CASSFNPGRVDKYTGELFF. The CDR3 coding sequence is TGTGCCAGCAGCTTCAATCCCGGCAGGGTGGATAAGTACACCGGGGAGCTGTTTTTT.

This chain links TRBV18 with TRBJ2-5; 7 bases map to TRBD2. Germline V CDR1 and CDR2: KGHSH, LQKENI. The length of the CDR3 is 14 residues. The V segment lost 1 base and the J segment 4 bases; nucleotides outside the gene matches: 3. The CDR3 nucleotides read TGTGCCAGCTCACCACGTGCGGGAGTAGAGACCCAGTACTTC. It yields the protein CASSPRAGVETQYF.

V and J are TRBV7-3 and TRBJ2-6, with TRBD1 identical over 8 bases. The CDR3 runs 18 residues. Germline V gives CDR1 SGHTA, CDR2 FQGTGA. V lost 5 bases, J lost 0 bases, and 9 bases stayed unmatched. Here the CDR3 DNA reads TGTGCCAGCAGCCGCGGACAGGGTGGAGCCTCTGGGGCCAACGTCCTGACTTTC. Translated, it gives CASSRGQGGASGANVLTF.

The V call is TRBV9, the J call TRBJ2-5, with D maybe TRBD2 (6 bases). V gave up 0 bases and J gave up 4 bases, with 10 bases separating them. Germline CDR1 SGDLS, CDR2 YYNGEE. This CDR3 contains 14 residues. The CDR3 protein is CASSVGPAGETQYF. CDR3 DNA: TGTGCCAGCAGCGTAGGTCCAGCGGGAGAGACCCAGTACTTC.

The chain has TRBV6-5 and TRBJ1-2; D gene ambiguous. The CDR3 contains 15 residues. From germline, CDR1 is MNHEY and CDR2 SVGAGI. The V and J ends lost 5 bases and 0 bases respectively, with 13 bases between them. CDR3 residues: CASSQSVTTNYGYTF. In DNA, the CDR3 is TGTGCCAGCAGTCAATCCGTCACAACTAACTATGGCTACACCTTC.

The chain is built from TRBV3-1 (or the pseudogene TRBV3-2) and TRBJ2-1, with TRBD2 matching over 8 bases. The CDR3 is made up of 15 amino acids. In germline, CDR1 is LGHDT, CDR2 YNNKEL (reference sequence). After removal of 4 bases from V and 8 bases from J, the junction contained 10 bases not matched to a gene. CDR3 coding DNA: TGTGCCAGCAGCCTGACCGGGACTAGTAGAGATGAGCAGTTCTTC. It is translated as CASSLTGTSRDEQFF.

This sequence joins TRBV20-1 and TRBJ1-2; the D gene is possibly TRBD1 (5 bases). V lost 3 bases and J 6 bases, leaving 20 bases between the germline ends. This CDR3 is built from 15 residues. Germline V gene data show CDR1 as DFQATT and CDR2 as SNEGSKA (reference sequence). CDR3 residues: CSASNPLGPSDGYTF. The CDR3 DNA reads TGCAGTGCTAGTAATCCCCTGGGGCCCTCGGATGGCTACACCTTC.

The chain is built from TRBV7-3 and TRBJ2-3, with D maybe TRBD1 (5 bases). Trimming took off 2 bases at V and 0 bases at J, with 15 bases between the two ends. CDR1 is SGHTA, CDR2 FQGTGA, per germline. The CDR3 has 17 amino acids. The CDR3 DNA sequence: TGTGCCAGCAGCTTAGGCATGGGGCCGTCTAGCACAGATACGCAGTATTTT. This sequence encodes CASSLGMGPSSTDTQYF.

CDR3 sequence (DNA): TGTGCCAGCAGTTTTGGTTTTCCAGGTAACTCCTACGAGCAGTACTTC. This gives the protein CASSFGFPGNSYEQYF. The chain uses TRBV28 and TRBJ2-7; D not resolved. The CDR3 covers 16 residues. In germline, CDR1 is MDHEN, CDR2 SYDVKM. The V gene lost 3 bases and the J gene lost 0 bases, with 15 bases spanning the gap.

CDR3 residues: CASSPPPWAYRETQYF. The CDR3, as DNA: TGTGCCAGCAGTCCTCCCCCCTGGGCATACAGGGAGACCCAGTACTTC. This chain links TRBV28 with TRBJ2-5, with D possibly matching TRBD1 (5 bases). Trimming took off 5 bases at V and 5 bases at J, with 21 bases between the two ends. CDR3 size: 16 residues. Germline V gene data show CDR1 as MDHEN and CDR2 as SYDVKM.

V usage is TRBV4-1 and J usage is TRBJ2-7; 7 nucleotides line up with TRBD1. The CDR3 loop spans 16 amino acids. Germline CDR1 reads MGHRA; CDR2 reads YSYEKL. Germline trimming cut 2 bases from V and 6 bases from J; bases unmatched to any gene: 13. The CDR3 spells CASSQSQLRGPGEQYF. The CDR3 DNA is TGCGCCAGCAGCCAATCCCAGTTGAGGGGGCCGGGCGAGCAGTACTTC.

The chain couples TRBV2 to TRBJ2-6; D unclear. The germline V gene encodes CDR1 SNHLY and CDR2 FYNNEI. V was clipped by 10 bases and J by 0 bases, with 10 bases between them. The CDR3 runs 14 residues. In DNA, the CDR3 is TGTGCCACTTCCGGAGCCTCTGGGGCCAACGTCCTGACTTTC. It codes for CATSGASGANVLTF. Complete variable domain (other parts from reference TRBV2 and TRBJ2-6): EPEVTQTPSHQVTQMGQEVILRCVPISNHLYFYWYRQILGQKVEFLVSFYNNEISEKSEIFDDQFSVERPDGSNFTLKIRSTKLEDSAMYFCATSGASGANVLTFGAGSRLTVL.